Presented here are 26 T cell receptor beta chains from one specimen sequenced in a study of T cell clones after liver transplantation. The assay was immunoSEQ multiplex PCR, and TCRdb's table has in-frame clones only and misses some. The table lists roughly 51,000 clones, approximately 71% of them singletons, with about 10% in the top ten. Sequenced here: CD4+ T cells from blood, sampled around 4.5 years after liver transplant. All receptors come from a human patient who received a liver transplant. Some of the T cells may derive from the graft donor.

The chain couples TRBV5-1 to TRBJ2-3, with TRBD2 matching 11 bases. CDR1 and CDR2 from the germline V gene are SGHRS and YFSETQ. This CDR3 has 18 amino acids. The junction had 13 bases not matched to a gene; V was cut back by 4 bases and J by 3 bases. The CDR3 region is CASSQRSGGAGSTDTQYF. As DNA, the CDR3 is TGCGCCAGCAGCCAGCGTAGCGGGGGGGCAGGTTCAACAGATACGCAGTATTTT.

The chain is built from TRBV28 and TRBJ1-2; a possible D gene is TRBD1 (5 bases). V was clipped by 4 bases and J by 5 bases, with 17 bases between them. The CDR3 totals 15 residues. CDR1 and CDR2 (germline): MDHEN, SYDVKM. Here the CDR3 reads CASSSPGGEGYGYTF. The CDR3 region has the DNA TGTGCCAGCAGTTCGCCGGGGGGAGAGGGGTATGGCTACACCTTC.

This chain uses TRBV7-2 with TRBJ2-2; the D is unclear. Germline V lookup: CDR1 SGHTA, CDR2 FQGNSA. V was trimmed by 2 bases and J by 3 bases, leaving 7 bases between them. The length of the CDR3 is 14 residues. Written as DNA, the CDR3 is TGTGCCAGCAGCTTATTTGCGGACACCGGGGAGCTGTTTTTT. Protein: CASSLFADTGELFF.

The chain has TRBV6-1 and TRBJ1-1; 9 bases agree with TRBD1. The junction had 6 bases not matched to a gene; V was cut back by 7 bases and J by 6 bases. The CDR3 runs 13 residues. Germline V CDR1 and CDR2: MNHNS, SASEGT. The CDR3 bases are TGTGCCAGCAAAACGGACAGGGGCCCTGAAGCTTTCTTT. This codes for CASKTDRGPEAFF.

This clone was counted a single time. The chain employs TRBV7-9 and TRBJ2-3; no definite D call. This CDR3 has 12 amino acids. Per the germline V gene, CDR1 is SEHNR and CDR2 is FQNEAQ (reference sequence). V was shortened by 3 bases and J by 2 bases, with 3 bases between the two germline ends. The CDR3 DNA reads TGTGCCAGCAGCTTCTACACAGATACGCAGTATTTT. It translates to CASSFYTDTQYF.

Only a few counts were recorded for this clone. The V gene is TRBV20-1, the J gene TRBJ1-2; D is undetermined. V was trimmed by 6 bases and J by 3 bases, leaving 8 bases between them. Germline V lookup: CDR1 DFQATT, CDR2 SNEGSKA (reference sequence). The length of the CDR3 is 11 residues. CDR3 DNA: TGCAGTGCCCAAGACTACTATGGCTACACCTTC. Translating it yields CSAQDYYGYTF.

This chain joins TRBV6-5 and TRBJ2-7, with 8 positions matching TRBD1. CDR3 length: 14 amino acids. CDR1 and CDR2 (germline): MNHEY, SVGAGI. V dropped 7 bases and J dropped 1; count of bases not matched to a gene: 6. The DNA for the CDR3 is TGTGCCAGCACTAACCGACAGGGGTCCTACGAGCAGTACTTC. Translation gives CASTNRQGSYEQYF.

CDR3 DNA sequence: TGTGCCAGCAGCGTAGCTCCCCAGCCCGGGACAGATACGCAGTATTTT. This encodes CASSVAPQPGTDTQYF. V is TRBV9 and J is TRBJ2-3; D not certain. Trimming removed 0 bases from V and 3 bases from J, with 14 bases in between. Germline-derived CDR1 and CDR2 are SGDLS and YYNGEE. This CDR3 has 16 residues.

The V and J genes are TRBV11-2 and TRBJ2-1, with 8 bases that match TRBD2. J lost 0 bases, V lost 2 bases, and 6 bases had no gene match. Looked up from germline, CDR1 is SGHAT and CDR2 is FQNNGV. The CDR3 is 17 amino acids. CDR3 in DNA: TGTGCCAGCAGCTTAAGAGGAAGCGGGGGCTCCTACAATGAGCAGTTCTTC. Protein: CASSLRGSGGSYNEQFF.

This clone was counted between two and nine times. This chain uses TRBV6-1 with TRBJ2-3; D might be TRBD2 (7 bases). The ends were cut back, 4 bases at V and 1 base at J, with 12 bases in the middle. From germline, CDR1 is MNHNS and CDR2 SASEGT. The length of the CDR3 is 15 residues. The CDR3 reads CASSARGAGTDTQYF. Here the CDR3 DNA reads TGTGCCAGCAGTGCCCGGGGGGCCGGCACAGATACGCAGTATTTT.

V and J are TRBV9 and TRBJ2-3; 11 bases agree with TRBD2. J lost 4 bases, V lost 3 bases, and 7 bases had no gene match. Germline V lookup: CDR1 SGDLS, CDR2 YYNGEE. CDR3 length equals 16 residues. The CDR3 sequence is CASSALTSGESDTQYF. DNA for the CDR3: TGTGCCAGCAGCGCCTTGACTAGCGGGGAATCAGATACGCAGTATTTT.

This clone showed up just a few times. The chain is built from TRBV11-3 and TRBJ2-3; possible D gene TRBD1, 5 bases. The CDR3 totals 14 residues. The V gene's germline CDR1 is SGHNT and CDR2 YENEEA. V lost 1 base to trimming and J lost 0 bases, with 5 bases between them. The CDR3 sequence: CASSLGGSTDTQYF. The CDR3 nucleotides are TGTGCCAGCAGCTTAGGGGGCAGCACAGATACGCAGTATTTT.

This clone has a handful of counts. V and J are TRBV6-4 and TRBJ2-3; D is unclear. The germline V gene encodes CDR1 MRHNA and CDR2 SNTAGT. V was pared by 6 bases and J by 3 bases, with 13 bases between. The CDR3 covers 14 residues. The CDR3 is CASSPQGGTDTQYF. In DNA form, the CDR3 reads TGTGCCAGCAGCCCACAAGGCGGTACAGATACGCAGTATTTT.

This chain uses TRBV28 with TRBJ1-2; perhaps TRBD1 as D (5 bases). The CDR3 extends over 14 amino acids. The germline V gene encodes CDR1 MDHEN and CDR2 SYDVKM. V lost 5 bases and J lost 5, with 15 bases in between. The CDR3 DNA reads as TGTGCCAGCAGTCCACCCGGGACGCCATATGGCTACACCTTC. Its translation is CASSPPGTPYGYTF.

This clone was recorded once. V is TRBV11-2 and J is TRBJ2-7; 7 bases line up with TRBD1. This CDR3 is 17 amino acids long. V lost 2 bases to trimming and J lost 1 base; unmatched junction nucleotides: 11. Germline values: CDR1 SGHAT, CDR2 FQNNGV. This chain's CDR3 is CASSLSTGTDISYEQYF. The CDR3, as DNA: TGTGCCAGCAGCTTATCCACCGGGACAGATATTTCCTACGAGCAGTACTTC.

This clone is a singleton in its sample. The chain's CDR3 is CASSPGLRNYEQYF. The CDR3 DNA reads TGTGCCAGCAGCCCTGGGCTGAGGAACTACGAGCAGTACTTC. J is TRBJ2-7 and V is TRBV14; D is undetermined. V lost 4 bases, J lost 3 bases, and 13 bases lay in between. The CDR3 consists of 14 residues. Germline V gene lookup returns CDR1 SGHDN and CDR2 FVKESK.

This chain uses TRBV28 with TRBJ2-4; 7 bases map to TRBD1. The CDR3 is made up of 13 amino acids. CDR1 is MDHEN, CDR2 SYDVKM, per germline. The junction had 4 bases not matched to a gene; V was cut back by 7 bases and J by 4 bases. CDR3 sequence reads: CASNRDRKNIQYF. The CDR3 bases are TGTGCCAGCAACCGGGACAGAAAAAACATTCAGTACTTC.

The CDR3 here is CASSLVFRDTQYF. The CDR3 bases are TGTGCCAGCAGCTTAGTTTTCCGGGATACGCAGTATTTT. The rearrangement uses TRBV7-6 and TRBJ2-3, with no clear D. V lost 1 base and J 6 bases, leaving 8 bases between the germline ends. Germline lookup yields CDR1 SGHVS and CDR2 FNYEAQ. This CDR3 has 13 residues.

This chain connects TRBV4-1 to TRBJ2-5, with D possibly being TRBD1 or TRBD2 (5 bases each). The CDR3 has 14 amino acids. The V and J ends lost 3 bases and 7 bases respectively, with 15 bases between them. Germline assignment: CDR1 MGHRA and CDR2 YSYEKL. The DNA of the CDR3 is TGCGCCAGCAGCCAGAGGCCGGGGCGGGCGACCCAGTACTTC. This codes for CASSQRPGRATQYF.

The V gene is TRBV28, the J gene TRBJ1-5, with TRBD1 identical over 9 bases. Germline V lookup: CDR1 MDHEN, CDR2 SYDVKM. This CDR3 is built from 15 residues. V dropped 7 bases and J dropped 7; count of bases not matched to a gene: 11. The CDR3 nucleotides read TGTGCCAGCACCCTTCGACAGGGGGACTACCAGCCCCAGCATTTT. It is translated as CASTLRQGDYQPQHF.

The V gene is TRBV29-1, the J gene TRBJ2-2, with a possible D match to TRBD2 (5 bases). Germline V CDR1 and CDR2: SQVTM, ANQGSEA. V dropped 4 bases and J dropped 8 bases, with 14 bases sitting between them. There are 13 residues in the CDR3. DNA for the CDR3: TGCAGCGTTGCTCCTCCGGGGTCTGGGGAGCTGTTTTTT. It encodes CSVAPPGSGELFF.

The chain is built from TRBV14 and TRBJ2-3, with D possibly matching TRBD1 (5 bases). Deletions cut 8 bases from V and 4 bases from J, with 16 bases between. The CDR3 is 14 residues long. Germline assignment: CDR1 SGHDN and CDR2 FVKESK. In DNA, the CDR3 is TGTGCCAGCGGGATGCAGGGTTTCGCAGATACGCAGTATTTT. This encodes CASGMQGFADTQYF.

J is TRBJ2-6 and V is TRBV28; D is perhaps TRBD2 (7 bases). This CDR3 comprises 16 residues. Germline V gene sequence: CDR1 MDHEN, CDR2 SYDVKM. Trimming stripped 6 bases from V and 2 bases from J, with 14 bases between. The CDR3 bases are TGTGCCAGCAGCCCCCGGGGGGCTGCTGGGGCCAACGTCCTGACTTTC. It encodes CASSPRGAAGANVLTF.

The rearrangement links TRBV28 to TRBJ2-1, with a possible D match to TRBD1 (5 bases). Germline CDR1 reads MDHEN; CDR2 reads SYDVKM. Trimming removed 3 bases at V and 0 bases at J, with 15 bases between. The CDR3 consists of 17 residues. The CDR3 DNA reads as TGTGCCAGCAGTTTTTTAGGGGCAGTTAGCTCCTACAATGAGCAGTTCTTC. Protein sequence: CASSFLGAVSSYNEQFF. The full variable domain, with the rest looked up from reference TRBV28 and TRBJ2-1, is DVKVTQSSRYLVKRTGEKVFLECVQDMDHENMFWYRQDPGLGLRLIYFSYDVKMKEKGDIPEGYSVSREKKERFSLILESASTNQTSMYLCASSFLGAVSSYNEQFFGPGTRLTVL.

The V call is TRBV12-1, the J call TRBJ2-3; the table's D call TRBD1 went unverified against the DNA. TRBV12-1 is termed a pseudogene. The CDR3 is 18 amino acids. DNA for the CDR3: TGTGCCAGCAGCTTGGGGGGGGGACAGGACAATGGCACAGATACGCAGTATTTT. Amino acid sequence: CASSLGGGQDNGTDTQYF.

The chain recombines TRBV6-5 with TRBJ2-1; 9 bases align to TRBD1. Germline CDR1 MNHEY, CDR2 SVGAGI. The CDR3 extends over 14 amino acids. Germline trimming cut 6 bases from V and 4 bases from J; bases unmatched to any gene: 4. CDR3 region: CASRPGTGYNEQFF. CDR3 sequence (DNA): TGTGCCAGCAGACCCGGGACAGGGTACAATGAGCAGTTCTTC.